The rows below give T cell receptor beta chains drawn from one sample of a study of blood T cell repertoires in COVID-19. TCRdb keeps only in-frame clones here, not all; method: immunoSEQ multiplex PCR. The repertoire holds about 160,000 clones, with over 70% as singletons. The sequenced sample consisted of peripheral blood. The receptors shown here come from a woman aged 60-75 years with acute or convalescent COVID-19. Both conserved end residues are part of each CDR3. A D gene is named only where the DNA matches it firmly. Size is stated for part of the rows, as once, few or many counts, or as a class when the clone is expanded.

TRBJ1-1 | . | TRBV4-1 | . | 14 | CASSQDQGWTEAFF | TGCGCCAGCAGCCAAGACCAGGGATGGACTGAAGCTTTCTTT
TRBJ2-2 | . | TRBV11-2 | few | 16 | CASSTQGGLNTGELFF | TGTGCCAGCAGCACACAGGGTGGACTGAACACCGGGGAGCTGTTTTTT
TRBJ2-5 | . | TRBV6-1 | . | 16 | CASSEARGGPEETQYF | TGTGCCAGCAGTGAAGCGAGGGGAGGCCCGGAGGAGACCCAGTACTTC
TRBJ2-1 | . | TRBV11-1 | . | 13 | CASTLDRYNEQFF | TGTGCCAGCACCCTCGACAGGTACAATGAGCAGTTCTTC
TRBJ1-1 | . | TRBV11-1 | . | 15 | CASSSSGAVNTEAFF | TGTGCCAGCAGCTCTTCAGGGGCCGTGAACACTGAAGCTTTCTTT
TRBJ2-1 | . | TRBV5-4 | . | 15 | CASSAGRSDYNEQFF | TGTGCCAGCAGCGCGGGACGGAGTGACTACAATGAGCAGTTCTTC
TRBJ2-7 | . | TRBV7-2 | . | 13 | CASSLYQGNEQYF | TGTGCCAGCAGCTTATACCAGGGGAACGAGCAGTACTTC
TRBJ2-3 | . | TRBV6-2/TRBV6-3 | . | 12 | CASSFHTDTQYF | TGTGCCAGCAGTTTCCATACAGATACGCAGTATTTT
TRBJ2-7 | . | TRBV6-5 | . | 14 | CASSYDSVVYEQYF | TGTGCCAGCAGTTATGATTCGGTGGTATACGAGCAGTACTTC
TRBJ2-4 | . | TRBV14 | . | 15 | CASSPRAGSPNIQYF | TGTGCCAGCAGCCCCAGAGCAGGGTCCCCAAACATTCAGTACTTC
TRBJ1-6 | . | TRBV30 | . | 15 | CAWSVQAGIGSPLHF | TGTGCCTGGAGTGTACAGGCAGGGATCGGTTCACCCCTCCACTTT
TRBJ1-6 | . | TRBV6-2/TRBV6-3 | once | 16 | CASSSGISSYNSPLHF | TGTGCCAGCAGTTCGGGGATAAGCTCCTATAATTCACCCCTCCACTTT
TRBJ2-7 | TRBD1 | TRBV7-2 | . | 15 | CASSLDRGQTYEQYF | TGTGCCAGCAGCCTGGACAGGGGGCAAACCTACGAGCAGTACTTC
TRBJ2-3 | TRBD2 | TRBV5-1 | . | 15 | CASSARGAYTDTQYF | TGCGCCAGCAGCGCGCGGGGGGCCTACACAGATACGCAGTATTTT
TRBJ1-1 | . | TRBV7-2 | few | 12 | CASSLVGVEAFF | TGTGCCAGCAGCTTAGTCGGGGTTGAAGCTTTCTTT
TRBJ2-7 | . | TRBV6-2/TRBV6-3 | . | 15 | CASSPPRGSSYEQYF | TGTGCCAGCAGTCCACCTCGTGGGAGCTCCTACGAGCAGTACTTC
TRBJ1-2 | . | TRBV10-1 | . | 13 | CASSEDRNYGYTF | TGCGCCAGCAGTGAGGACAGGAACTATGGCTACACCTTC
TRBJ1-1 | . | TRBV19 | . | 16 | CASSMGGLRDGTEAFF | TGTGCCAGTAGTATGGGGGGGCTAAGGGACGGCACTGAAGCTTTCTTT
TRBJ2-1 | . | TRBV11-1 | . | 13 | CASNTGLRNEQFF | TGTGCCAGCAACACAGGCCTACGCAATGAGCAGTTCTTC
TRBJ1-2 | TRBD1 | TRBV6-4 | . | 14 | CASSDLRTGDGYTF | TGTGCCAGCAGTGACCTACGGACAGGGGATGGCTACACCTTC
TRBJ1-5 | . | TRBV18 | . | 14 | CASSPPQGNQPQHF | TGTGCCAGCTCACCACCGCAGGGGAATCAGCCCCAGCATTTT
TRBJ2-3 | . | TRBV9 | . | 15 | CASSPGLRGTDTQYF | TGTGCCAGCAGCCCCGGACTGAGGGGCACAGATACGCAGTATTTT
TRBJ2-1 | TRBD2 | TRBV6-2/TRBV6-3 | . | 16 | CASSYPSGGAYNEQFF | TGTGCCAGCAGTTACCCTAGCGGGGGGGCCTACAATGAGCAGTTCTTC
TRBJ1-5 | . | TRBV2 | . | 13 | CASSGTYPQPQHF | TGTGCCAGCAGCGGGACTTATCCTCAGCCCCAGCATTTT
TRBJ1-3 | . | TRBV29-1 | . | 16 | CSVGSPGPLSGNTIYF | TGCAGCGTTGGCTCGCCAGGCCCCCTCTCTGGAAACACCATATATTTT
TRBJ1-5 | . | TRBV28 | . | 15 | CASNTGGEGNQPQHF | TGTGCCAGCAACACCGGGGGTGAAGGCAATCAGCCCCAGCATTTT
TRBJ1-4 | . | TRBV7-9 | . | 12 | CASSSMLEKLFF | TGTGCCAGCAGCTCCATGCTAGAAAAACTGTTTTTT
TRBJ1-3 | TRBD1 | TRBV9 | . | 17 | CASSVAETGQRGNTIYF | TGTGCCAGCAGCGTAGCTGAAACGGGACAGCGGGGAAACACCATATATTTT
TRBJ1-5 | . | TRBV20-1 | . | 12 | CSASYGNQPQHF | TGCAGTGCTAGTTATGGCAATCAGCCCCAGCATTTT
TRBJ2-1 | TRBD2 | TRBV7-9 | . | 15 | CASSHGLAGLNEQFF | TGTGCCAGCAGCCATGGACTAGCGGGGCTCAATGAGCAGTTCTTC
TRBJ2-4 | . | TRBV18 | . | 13 | CASSPPSENIQYF | TGTGCCAGCTCACCACCTTCTGAGAACATTCAGTACTTC
TRBJ1-2 | TRBD1 | TRBV4-1 | . | 14 | CASSLGQENYGYTF | TGCGCCAGCAGCCTAGGACAGGAGAACTATGGCTACACCTTC
TRBJ2-2 | . | TRBV11-3 | once | 15 | CASSYRTVNTGELFF | TGTGCCAGCAGCTACAGGACGGTGAACACCGGGGAGCTGTTTTTT
TRBJ2-2 | TRBD2 | TRBV29-1 | . | 12 | CTTSGADGELFF | TGCACCACGAGCGGGGCTGACGGGGAGCTGTTTTTT
TRBJ1-1 | . | TRBV19 | . | 14 | CASSMRTLNTEAFF | TGTGCCAGTAGTATGAGGACACTGAACACTGAAGCTTTCTTT
TRBJ2-7 | . | TRBV6-6 | . | 14 | CASRSQGASYEQYF | TGTGCCAGTAGATCCCAGGGCGCGTCCTACGAGCAGTACTTC
TRBJ1-2 | TRBD1 | TRBV27 | once | 19 | CASSYKGTGGNQRVYGYTF | TGTGCCAGCAGTTACAAAGGGACAGGGGGTAACCAAAGGGTATATGGCTACACCTTC
TRBJ1-3 | . | TRBV7-8 | few | 14 | CASSPSEVENTIYF | TGTGCCAGCAGCCCCAGCGAAGTTGAGAACACCATATATTTT
TRBJ1-2 | TRBD1 | TRBV2 | . | 13 | CASKQTGNYGYTF | TGTGCCAGCAAGCAGACAGGGAACTATGGCTACACCTTC
TRBJ2-3 | . | TRBV24-1 | . | 12 | CATSAGKDTQYF | TGTGCCACCAGTGCAGGAAAAGATACGCAGTATTTT
TRBJ2-2 | . | TRBV24-1 | . | 17 | CATSDSTGQTTGGELFF | TGTGCCACCAGTGATTCTACCGGACAGACTACCGGCGGGGAGCTGTTTTTT
TRBJ1-4 | TRBD1 | TRBV28 | . | 15 | CASSSPAGGNEKLFF | TGTGCCAGCAGTTCCCCGGCAGGGGGGAATGAAAAACTGTTTTTT
TRBJ2-2 | . | TRBV9 | . | 17 | CASSPTGNGGNTGELFF | TGTGCCAGCAGCCCCACAGGAAACGGGGGGAACACCGGGGAGCTGTTTTTT